This T cell receptor (beta chain) was sequenced for a study of blood T cell repertoires in COVID-19. Study summary: Acute and convalescent COVID-19 samples came from the United States, Italy and Spain. In each case, the material was cDNA or gDNA derived from T cells, B-cell-depleted T cells, or PBMCs.

Original methodology: Estimation of nucleated cell counts was performed using reference gene primer amplification. TCRdb's copy holds only in-frame clones and misses some; the assay was immunoSEQ multiplex PCR. For V, J and clone size, that table is used; D and trimming come from the DNA. This table holds about 78,000 clones, roughly nine tenths found once. The CDR3 loop spans 14 amino acids. From germline, CDR1 is SGHRS and CDR2 YFSETQ. V gave up 0 bases and J gave up 5 bases, with 11 bases separating them. This chain links TRBV5-1 with TRBJ1-1; TRBD1 is a possible D gene (6 bases). The sequence was obtained from a man between 45 and 60 years old with active or convalescent COVID-19. Sequencing was carried out using peripheral blood. The CDR3 reads CASSLGTQGTEAFF. The CDR3, as DNA: TGCGCCAGCAGCTTGGGGACACAGGGAACTGAAGCTTTCTTT.